The sample holds many counts of the clone carrying this TCR beta chain. One end of the junction varies from germline; a read error may be responsible. The CDR3 length is 15 residues. In germline, CDR1 is SGHNT, CDR2 YENEEA. The sample is drawn from a study of response to subunit inactivated influenza vaccine. Each CDR3 protein is one row after TCRdb ran MiXCR on the RT-PCR reads. The table records a few hundred thousand distinct CDR3 sequences, approximately 7.3% of them present only once. The genes are TRBV11-3 and TRBJ2-2; the D call may be TRBD1 or TRBD2 (5 bases each). The sample consisted of PBMCs from blood, taken roughly 24 months after vaccination. This clonotype was obtained from a man aged 45 to 70 who received an inactivated influenza vaccine. The CDR3 bases are TGTGCCAGCAGCTTAGATAGAGGGACCACCGGGGAGTTGTTTTTT. Residues: CASSLDRGTTGELFF.